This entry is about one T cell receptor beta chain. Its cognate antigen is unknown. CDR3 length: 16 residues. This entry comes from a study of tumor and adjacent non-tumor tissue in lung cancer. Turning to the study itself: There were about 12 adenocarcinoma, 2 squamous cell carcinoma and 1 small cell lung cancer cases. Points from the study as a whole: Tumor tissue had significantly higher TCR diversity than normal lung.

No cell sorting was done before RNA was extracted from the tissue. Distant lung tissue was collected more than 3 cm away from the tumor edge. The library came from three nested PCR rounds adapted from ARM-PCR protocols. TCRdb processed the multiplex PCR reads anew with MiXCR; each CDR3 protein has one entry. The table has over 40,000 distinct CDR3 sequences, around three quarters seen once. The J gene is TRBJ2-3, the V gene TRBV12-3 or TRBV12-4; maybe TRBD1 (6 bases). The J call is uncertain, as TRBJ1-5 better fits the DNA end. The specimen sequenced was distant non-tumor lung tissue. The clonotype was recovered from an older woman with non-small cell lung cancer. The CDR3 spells CASSTSSGGPTDTQHF. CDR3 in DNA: TGTGCCAGCAGTACGTCTAGCGGGGGGCCCACGGATACGCAGCATTTT.